This is a list of T cell receptor beta chains from one sample in a study of T-cell reconstitution after alpha-beta-depleted transplantation in children. TCRdb independently ran MiXCR on the PCR reads; one entry per CDR3 protein. The sample has hundreds of thousands of distinct CDR3 sequences, 15% to 20% seen once. The specimen was PBMCs, mostly from graft donor cells, collected 360 days after TCRalphabeta/CD19-depleted stem cell transplant. Receptor source: a boy in the first two years of life who had a stem cell transplant for Wiskott-Aldrich syndrome, so the T cells may come from the graft donor. The CDR3 runs from the conserved cysteine through the conserved F or W. The order of the fields is J gene, clone size, V gene, D gene, CDR3 protein, CDR3 DNA. A D gene is named only where the DNA matches it firmly. Not all rows give a size; the values are once, few, many and, for expanded clones, a class.

TRBJ1-3	many	TRBV11-2	NA	CASSLIGNTIYF	TGTGCCAGCAGCCTTATCGGAAACACCATATATTTT
TRBJ2-1	few	TRBV11-1	NA	CASSLFRWWRLSSYNEQFF	TGTGCCAGCAGCTTATTTAGATGGTGGCGGTTAAGCTCCTACAATGAGCAGTTCTTC
TRBJ2-5	NA	TRBV29-1	TRBD2	CSVVAGAETQYF	TGCAGCGTTGTAGCGGGGGCTGAGACCCAGTACTTC
TRBJ2-3	few	TRBV7-6	TRBD1	CASSPVPGTGRDTQYF	TGTGCCAGCAGCCCAGTCCCAGGGACAGGAAGAGATACGCAGTATTTT
TRBJ2-1	NA	TRBV24-1	NA	CATSDHHRGGPLHNEQFF	TGTGCCACCAGTGACCATCACAGGGGAGGCCCTTTACACAATGAGCAGTTCTTC
TRBJ2-1	NA	TRBV15	NA	CATSEPSYSSNEQFF	TGTGCCACCAGCGAGCCGTCATACTCCTCGAATGAGCAGTTCTTC
TRBJ2-3	many	TRBV12-3/TRBV12-4	TRBD2	CASRTIRTSGTQYF	TGTGCCAGCAGGACTATTCGGACTAGCGGGACGCAGTATTTT
TRBJ2-1	few	TRBV4-3	NA	CASSLQMGDEQFF	TGCGCCAGCAGCCTACAAATGGGAGATGAGCAGTTCTTC
TRBJ2-1	few	TRBV20-1	NA	CRADRDYNEQFF	TGCAGGGCCGACCGCGATTACAATGAGCAGTTCTTC
TRBJ1-2	many	TRBV12-3/TRBV12-4	NA	CASSWMWVDGYTF	TGTGCCAGCAGTTGGATGTGGGTGGATGGCTACACCTTC
TRBJ2-5	NA	TRBV12-3/TRBV12-4	NA	CASSSGTAQYF	TGTGCCAGCAGTTCAGGGACTGCCCAGTACTTC
TRBJ2-1	many	TRBV29-1	NA	CSGTGVYNEQFF	TGCAGCGGGACCGGTGTCTACAATGAGCAGTTCTTC
TRBJ1-1	NA	TRBV4-1	NA	CASSQVGMQGRTEAFF	TGCGCCAGCAGCCAAGTAGGTATGCAGGGGCGCACTGAAGCTTTCTTT
TRBJ2-7	NA	TRBV5-1	NA	CASSLEAEFYEQYF	TGCGCCAGCAGCTTGGAGGCAGAGTTTTACGAGCAGTACTTC
TRBJ1-1	few	TRBV4-3	NA	CASSHNRFEAFF	TGCGCCAGCAGCCACAACAGGTTTGAAGCTTTCTTT
TRBJ2-5	NA	TRBV14	TRBD1	CASSQTGQQETQYF	TGTGCCAGCAGCCAAACGGGACAGCAAGAGACCCAGTACTTC
TRBJ2-3	NA	TRBV28	NA	CASSSRHSAAPTDTQYF	TGTGCCAGCAGTTCCCGTCATTCAGCAGCGCCAACAGATACGCAGTATTTT
TRBJ2-6	NA	TRBV12-3/TRBV12-4	TRBD1	CASRRDRGPSGANVLTF	TGTGCCAGCAGACGCGACAGGGGGCCCTCTGGGGCCAACGTCCTGACTTTC
TRBJ2-2	few	TRBV9	TRBD2	CASSVATRGRAGELFF	TGTGCCAGCAGCGTAGCTACGCGCGGGAGAGCCGGGGAGCTGTTTTTT
TRBJ2-1	NA	TRBV12-3/TRBV12-4	NA	CASSFVGGAYSYNEQFF	TGTGCCAGCAGTTTTGTGGGGGGGGCTTATTCCTACAATGAGCAGTTCTTC
TRBJ2-1	few	TRBV12-3/TRBV12-4	NA	CASSLALAGLPYNEQFF	TGTGCCAGCAGTTTAGCGCTGGCGGGGCTTCCTTACAATGAGCAGTTCTTC
TRBJ2-1	NA	TRBV29-1	NA	CSVVGLLVPSQFF	TGCAGCGTTGTAGGCCTACTAGTCCCTTCGCAGTTCTTC
TRBJ2-7	few	TRBV12-3/TRBV12-4	NA	CASSFTRRETYEQYF	TGTGCCAGCAGTTTCACCAGGAGGGAGACCTACGAGCAGTACTTC
TRBJ2-1	few	TRBV27	NA	CASSPSIMQGVSYNEQFF	TGTGCCAGCAGTCCATCCATTATGCAGGGCGTCTCATACAATGAGCAGTTCTTC
TRBJ2-1	few	TRBV5-1	NA	CASRIVISYNEQFF	TGCGCCAGCAGAATAGTAATCTCCTACAATGAGCAGTTCTTC
TRBJ2-7	many	TRBV12-3/TRBV12-4	NA	CASSNSRPSYEQYF	TGTGCCAGCAGCAATTCCCGGCCCTCCTACGAGCAGTACTTC
TRBJ1-3	NA	TRBV4-3	NA	CASSQGLGSYTIYF	TGCGCCAGCAGCCAAGGGCTAGGGTCATACACCATATATTTT
TRBJ2-7	few	TRBV10-3	TRBD2	CAISESRTRGKGEQYF	TGTGCCATCAGTGAGTCAAGGACTAGGGGAAAGGGCGAGCAGTACTTC
TRBJ2-1	few	TRBV10-3	TRBD2	CATLAGGPGEQFF	TGTGCCACTCTAGCGGGAGGGCCGGGTGAGCAGTTCTTC
TRBJ1-5	NA	TRBV28	TRBD1	CASSLVLRDRFVYSNQPQHF	TGTGCCAGCAGTTTAGTGCTGCGGGACAGGTTTGTCTATAGCAATCAGCCCCAGCATTTT
TRBJ2-3	few	TRBV10-3	TRBD2	CAISEAHGGGTHTQYF	TGTGCCATCAGCGAGGCCCACGGCGGGGGTACACATACGCAGTATTTT
TRBJ2-7	few	TRBV11-2	NA	CASSLPRTGTHYEQYF	TGTGCCAGCAGCTTACCACGAACAGGGACACACTACGAGCAGTACTTC
TRBJ2-7	NA	TRBV5-1	NA	CASSLGGPTYEQYF	TGCGCCAGCAGCTTGGGCGGTCCGACCTACGAGCAGTACTTC
TRBJ1-2	NA	TRBV20-1	NA	CSAREVSWSGYTF	TGCAGTGCTAGAGAAGTCTCTTGGAGTGGCTACACCTTC
TRBJ2-1	NA	TRBV24-1	TRBD1	CATSDLWDRGNEQFF	TGTGCCACCAGTGATTTGTGGGACAGGGGAAATGAGCAGTTCTTC
TRBJ2-1	few	TRBV4-3	TRBD2	CASSQGGRLAGVGNEQFF	TGCGCCAGCAGCCAAGGGGGGAGGTTGGCGGGAGTCGGCAATGAGCAGTTCTTC
TRBJ1-5	NA	TRBV11-2	TRBD1	CASSPGQGRGGSQPQHF	TGTGCCAGCAGCCCCGGACAGGGGAGAGGGGGCAGTCAGCCCCAGCATTTT
TRBJ2-7	NA	TRBV12-3/TRBV12-4	NA	CASKDSLFYESYF	TGTGCCAGCAAGGACAGTCTCTTTTACGAGTCGTACTTC
TRBJ2-1	NA	TRBV5-1	NA	CASSFHPTDAYNEQFF	TGCGCCAGCAGCTTCCACCCGACAGATGCATACAATGAGCAGTTCTTC
TRBJ2-1	NA	TRBV12-3/TRBV12-4	TRBD2	CASSLGGRRDEQFF	TGTGCCAGCAGTTTAGGCGGGAGGAGGGATGAGCAGTTCTTC
TRBJ1-5	NA	TRBV12-3/TRBV12-4	NA	CASRYRAGQPQHF	TGTGCCAGCAGATACAGGGCGGGTCAGCCCCAGCATTTT
TRBJ2-6	NA	TRBV5-1	NA	CASSLGRHPGPGANVLTF	TGCGCCAGCAGCTTGGGGAGGCACCCTGGCCCTGGGGCCAACGTCCTGACTTTC
TRBJ2-3	few	TRBV4-3	NA	CASSQEAGDTDTQYF	TGCGCCAGCAGCCAAGAGGCAGGCGACACAGATACGCAGTATTTT
TRBJ2-5	NA	TRBV13	TRBD2	CASGRAGANGKTQYF	TGTGCCAGCGGACGAGCGGGGGCCAACGGGAAGACCCAGTACTTC
TRBJ2-5	few	TRBV12-3/TRBV12-4	NA	CASSYAFRQETQYF	TGTGCCAGCAGTTATGCCTTTAGGCAAGAGACCCAGTACTTC
TRBJ1-3	few	TRBV28	TRBD1	CASSRQGRESTIYF	TGTGCCAGCAGTCGACAGGGCAGGGAGAGCACCATATATTTT
TRBJ1-3	many	TRBV20-1	NA	CSARDGVFNTIYF	TGCAGTGCTAGAGATGGGGTTTTCAACACCATATATTTT
TRBJ2-7	few	TRBV5-1	TRBD2	CASSLLAAYSYEQYF	TGCGCCAGCAGCTTACTAGCGGCCTACTCCTACGAGCAGTACTTC
TRBJ1-2	few	TRBV6-5	NA	CASSYSDVPNYGYTF	TGTGCCAGCAGTTACTCGGACGTCCCTAACTATGGCTACACCTTC
TRBJ1-1	NA	TRBV29-1	NA	CSVEDNPGEAFF	TGCAGCGTTGAAGATAATCCAGGCGAAGCTTTCTTT
TRBJ1-1	NA	TRBV10-1	NA	CASSDGGEAFF	TGCGCCAGCAGTGACGGGGGTGAAGCTTTCTTT
TRBJ1-2	NA	TRBV10-3	NA	CAISERTPWGYGYTF	TGTGCCATCAGTGAAAGGACCCCCTGGGGCTATGGCTACACCTTC
TRBJ2-3	few	TRBV10-2	NA	CASRETRFLADTQYF	TGCGCCAGCAGGGAAACTAGGTTCCTTGCGGATACGCAGTATTTT